A selection of T cell receptor beta chains follows, all from one sample in a study of neoadjuvant anti-PD-1 for oral cavity cancer. Clones were sequenced by immunoSEQ multiplex PCR, and TCRdb holds only the in-frame ones, with some missing. The sample holds some 66,000 clones; more than 70% are singletons and the top ten take less than 4%. The specimen was PBMCs, collected before nivolumab (anti-PD-1) treatment. Receptor source: a person aged 40-85 years with oral cavity squamous cell carcinoma. CDR3s include the opening cysteine and the closing phenylalanine or tryptophan. D genes are given only for firm matches. Size is stated for part of the rows, as once, few or many counts, or as a class when the clone is expanded.

clone size,J gene,V gene,D gene,CDR3 DNA,CDR3 protein
NA,TRBJ1-5,TRBV28,NA,TGTGCCAGCAGAGGATTAGGTCAGCCCCAGCATTTT,CASRGLGQPQHF
NA,TRBJ2-5,TRBV28,TRBD1,TGTGCCAGCAGGGACAGGGGGCGTGAGACCCAGTACTTC,CASRDRGRETQYF
NA,TRBJ2-1,TRBV19,TRBD1,TGTGCCAGTACCTCGGGACAGGGCGATGAGCAGTTCTTC,CASTSGQGDEQFF
NA,TRBJ2-2,TRBV5-8,NA,TGTGCCAGCAGCTTGCTAAAGTTTTTTAACACCGGGGAGCTGTTTTTT,CASSLLKFFNTGELFF
NA,TRBJ1-2,TRBV2,TRBD1,TGTGCCAGCAGTCGACTCATCACGGACAGGGTTTACACCTTC,CASSRLITDRVYTF
NA,TRBJ2-7,TRBV2,TRBD2,TGTGCCAGCAGGGGATTCGGACGCGGGGGGTACTTC,CASRGFGRGGYF
NA,TRBJ1-5,TRBV28,NA,TGTGCCAGCAGTTTCGGTGGACCCAATCAGCCCCAGCATTTT,CASSFGGPNQPQHF
few,TRBJ2-2,TRBV10-2,TRBD1,TGCGCCAGCAGCAAAGGGACAGGGGACACCGGGGAGCTGTTTTTT,CASSKGTGDTGELFF
NA,TRBJ2-3,TRBV4-1,NA,TGCGCCAGCAGCCCAGGATGGGGTAGAGGCACAGATACGCAGTATTTT,CASSPGWGRGTDTQYF
NA,TRBJ2-5,TRBV5-6,NA,TGTGCCACCTCCTGGGGCCACAGTAGCTTCCAAGAGACCCAGTACTTC,CATSWGHSSFQETQYF
NA,TRBJ2-3,TRBV6-1,NA,TGTGCCAGCAGTGAAGCGGGTGGGTTGGGGGTAGATACGCAGTATTTT,CASSEAGGLGVDTQYF
NA,TRBJ1-1,TRBV30,NA,TGTGCCTGGAGTGTAGTCGGGACTGAAGCTTTCTTT,CAWSVVGTEAFF
NA,TRBJ2-7,TRBV9,NA,TGTGCCAGCAGCGTAGGAGGTAGCGGACCCTACGAGCAGTACTTC,CASSVGGSGPYEQYF
NA,TRBJ1-2,TRBV30,NA,TGTGCCTGGACCGAAGGGGGGTTGGCCTATGGCTACACCTTC,CAWTEGGLAYGYTF
NA,TRBJ2-5,TRBV15,NA,TGTGCCACCAGCAGGGCTGAAGGAACCCAGTACTTC,CATSRAEGTQYF
NA,TRBJ1-1,TRBV12-5,NA,TGTGCTAGTGGTTTGGCACAGGGACAATTCGAGGGTCTGACCACTGAAGCTTTCTTT,CASGLAQGQFEGLTTEAFF
NA,TRBJ2-7,TRBV4-1,NA,TGCGCCAGCAGCCAAGAGAGGAGGAGCGACGCCTACGAGCAGTACTTC,CASSQERRSDAYEQYF
NA,TRBJ1-1,TRBV7-2,NA,TGTGCCAGCAGCATCCCAGGGTGGGGAACTGAAGCTTTCTTT,CASSIPGWGTEAFF
NA,TRBJ2-1,TRBV18,TRBD2,TGTGCCAGCTCTTCTAGCGGGAGCTCCTACAATGAGCAGTTCTTC,CASSSSGSSYNEQFF
NA,TRBJ2-1,TRBV2,NA,TGTGCCAGCAAGGGGCCTGAGCAGTTCTTC,CASKGPEQFF
few,TRBJ1-2,TRBV30,NA,TGTGCCTGGAGTGGAATTCGGTGGAGTGGCTACACCTTC,CAWSGIRWSGYTF
NA,TRBJ2-5,TRBV2,TRBD2,TGTGCCAGCAGTGACCCAGCGGGAGTGGAGACCCAGTACTTC,CASSDPAGVETQYF
once,TRBJ1-2,TRBV5-6,NA,TGTGCCAGCAGCCCACCCCGGCAGGGCCATGGCTACACCTTC,CASSPPRQGHGYTF
NA,TRBJ2-3,TRBV29-1,TRBD1,TGCAGCGCCGGGACAGGGCTATTGGATACGCAGTATTTT,CSAGTGLLDTQYF
NA,TRBJ2-3,TRBV5-1,NA,TGCGCCAGCAGCCCGCGAAACACAGATACGCAGTATTTT,CASSPRNTDTQYF
once,TRBJ1-3,TRBV5-4,NA,TGTGCCAGCAGCCCCACCAATGGAAACACCATATATTTT,CASSPTNGNTIYF
NA,TRBJ2-2,TRBV4-2,TRBD2,TGTGCCAGCAGCCAAGATTCCGCACTAGCGGGGGGCCCACGGGAGCTGTTTTTT,CASSQDSALAGGPRELFF
NA,TRBJ1-2,TRBV5-4,NA,TGTGCCAGCAGCTTGGTAGCAGTAGCTGGCTACACCTTC,CASSLVAVAGYTF
NA,TRBJ1-2,TRBV27,TRBD1,TGTGCCAGCAGTTTACAGGGGGGCTGGGGTGGCTACACCTTC,CASSLQGGWGGYTF
NA,TRBJ2-1,TRBV27,NA,TGTGCCAGCAGTTTTGGAGGGGGGGCTTACAATGAGCAGTTCTTC,CASSFGGGAYNEQFF
NA,TRBJ2-4,TRBV5-1,NA,TGCGCCAGCAGCTCTTACAGAAACATTCAGTACTTC,CASSSYRNIQYF
once,TRBJ1-4,TRBV5-4,NA,TGTGCCACCTCAACTGGGGGGAATAATGAAAAACTGTTTTTT,CATSTGGNNEKLFF
NA,TRBJ1-4,TRBV6-1,NA,TGTGCCAGCAGTGCTTCGCGGGGGCTGGGCAATGAAAAACTGTTTTTT,CASSASRGLGNEKLFF
NA,TRBJ2-2,TRBV18,TRBD2,TGTGCCAGCTCACCAGGGAGGGTCGACACCGGGGAGCTGTTTTTT,CASSPGRVDTGELFF
NA,TRBJ1-2,TRBV11-2,NA,TGTGCCAGCAGCCAGGAAGGGAATGGCTACACCTTC,CASSQEGNGYTF
NA,TRBJ2-5,TRBV2,TRBD2,TGTGCCAGCAGTGCGGCAGAACTAGCGGGGCAAGAGACCCAGTACTTC,CASSAAELAGQETQYF
NA,TRBJ1-1,TRBV15,TRBD1,TGTGCCACCAGCAGCCAGGGGGGCCGAACATACACTGAAGCTTTCTTT,CATSSQGGRTYTEAFF
few,TRBJ1-2,TRBV5-6,NA,TGTGCCAGCAGCCCCGGACAGTCTTACTATGGCTACACCTTC,CASSPGQSYYGYTF
NA,TRBJ2-1,TRBV5-1,NA,TGCGCCAGCAGCTTGGACGGGGCCTCCTACAATGAGCAGTTCTTC,CASSLDGASYNEQFF
NA,TRBJ2-5,TRBV30,NA,TGTGCCTGGAGTGAGGGGACATTGAAGGGGACCCAGTACTTC,CAWSEGTLKGTQYF
NA,TRBJ2-6,TRBV9,NA,TGTGCCAGCAGCGCCCTACCGGTTGGGGCCAACGTCCTGACTTTC,CASSALPVGANVLTF
NA,TRBJ1-3,TRBV5-1,NA,TGCGCCAGCAGCTTGGTGGGGATTGGAAACACCATATATTTT,CASSLVGIGNTIYF
once,TRBJ1-5,TRBV19,NA,TGTGCCAGTAGTATTCGACTGTATAGCAATCAGCCCCAGCATTTT,CASSIRLYSNQPQHF
NA,TRBJ1-2,TRBV6-1,NA,TGTGCCAGCAGTGAAGCACAGACCGACCTATATGGCTACACCTTC,CASSEAQTDLYGYTF
NA,TRBJ2-3,TRBV7-8,TRBD1,TGTGCCAGCAGCCCATACGTAGGACAGGGGGCGCGTTATACGCAGTATTTT,CASSPYVGQGARYTQYF
NA,TRBJ1-4,TRBV6-6,TRBD1,TGTGCCATCAACCGGGACAGGGGCTCGACTAATGAAAAACTGTTTTTT,CAINRDRGSTNEKLFF